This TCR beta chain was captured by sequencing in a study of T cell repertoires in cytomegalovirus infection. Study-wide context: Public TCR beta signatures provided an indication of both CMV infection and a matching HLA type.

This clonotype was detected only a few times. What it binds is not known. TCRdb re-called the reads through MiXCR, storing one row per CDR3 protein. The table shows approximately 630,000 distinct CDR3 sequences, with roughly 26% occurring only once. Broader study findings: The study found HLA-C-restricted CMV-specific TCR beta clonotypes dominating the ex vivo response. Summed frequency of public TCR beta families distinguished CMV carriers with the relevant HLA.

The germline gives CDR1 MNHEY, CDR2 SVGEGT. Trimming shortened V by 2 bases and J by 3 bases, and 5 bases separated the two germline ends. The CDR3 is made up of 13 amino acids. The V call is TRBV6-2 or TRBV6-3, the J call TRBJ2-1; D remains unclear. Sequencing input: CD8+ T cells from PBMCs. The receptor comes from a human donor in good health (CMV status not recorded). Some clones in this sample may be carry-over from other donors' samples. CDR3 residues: CASSYSHYNEQFF. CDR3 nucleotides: TGTGCCAGCAGTTACAGCCACTACAATGAGCAGTTCTTC.